These T cell receptor beta chains were read from a single sample in a study of shared clonotypes between healthy human individuals. Clones were sequenced by immunoSEQ multiplex PCR, and TCRdb holds only the in-frame ones, with some missing. This sample yields about 490,000 clones, of which around 79% are seen a single time; about 12% belongs to the top ten. Sequencing was performed on PBMCs. The receptor source for this set is a woman in her forties in good health. Some clones in this sample may be carry-over from other donors' samples. The CDR3 runs from the conserved cysteine through the conserved F or W. D genes are given only for firm matches. Rows may omit the clone size; those that give it use once, few, many or a size class.

J gene	D gene	V gene	clone size	CDR3 DNA	CDR3 protein
TRBJ2-7	TRBD1	TRBV5-1	.	TGCGCCAGCAGCTTGGAGACAGGGGTACTAGTTTCCTACGAGCAGTACTTC	CASSLETGVLVSYEQYF
TRBJ2-5	TRBD1	TRBV5-1	.	TGCGCCAGCAGCAGACGACAGGGAGAGACCCAGTACTTC	CASSRRQGETQYF
TRBJ2-5	.	TRBV6-5	.	TGTGCCAGCAGTTATCCCGGGGCCGGCGAGACCCAGTACTTC	CASSYPGAGETQYF
TRBJ1-5	.	TRBV7-2	.	TGTGCCAGCAGCTTAAATGGTGTCCGCAATCAGCCCCAGCATTTT	CASSLNGVRNQPQHF
TRBJ1-1	.	TRBV9	.	TGTGCCAGCAGCCCCAGGGTGGGAGGCCTGAACACTGAAGCTTTCTTT	CASSPRVGGLNTEAFF
TRBJ2-1	.	TRBV6-1	.	TGTGCCAGCAGTGTACAGGGAGCGGCGAGGGGAGCTGAGCAGTTCTTC	CASSVQGAARGAEQFF
TRBJ2-7	.	TRBV30	.	TGTGCCTGGAGCTACACCTACGAGCAGTACTTC	CAWSYTYEQYF
TRBJ1-2	TRBD1	TRBV4-1	.	TGCGCCAGCAGCCAAGATGGCAGGGGGACAGGCGGCTACACCTTC	CASSQDGRGTGGYTF
TRBJ1-3	.	TRBV9	.	TGTGCCAGCAGCCCCGGGGGGGGCTTCTCTGGAAACACCATATATTTT	CASSPGGGFSGNTIYF
TRBJ2-3	TRBD1	TRBV7-8	.	TGTGCCAGCAGCCCGACACAGGGGTTAGCAGATACGCAGTATTTT	CASSPTQGLADTQYF
TRBJ2-1	.	TRBV6-5	.	TGTGCCAGCAGTCGACAGTTCTTTTCCTACAATGAGCAGTTCTTC	CASSRQFFSYNEQFF
TRBJ1-5	.	TRBV10-3	.	TGTGCCACCCGGGGCGCTCAGAATCAGCCCCAGCATTTT	CATRGAQNQPQHF
TRBJ2-3	.	TRBV10-3	.	TGTGCCATCAGTGAGTGGATGGATCCTAGCACAGATACGCAGTATTTT	CAISEWMDPSTDTQYF
TRBJ1-1	TRBD1	TRBV5-1	once	TGCGCCAGCAGCTTGGTTGACAGGGAGGATGAAGCTTTCTTT	CASSLVDREDEAFF
TRBJ2-6	.	TRBV5-1	.	TGCGCCAGCAGCTTGTTTGTCCGGGACCTCTCTGGGGCCAACGTCCTGACTTTC	CASSLFVRDLSGANVLTF
TRBJ2-7	TRBD2	TRBV5-4	.	TGTGCCAGCAGCCCGGGCGGGACTAGCGGGAACGAGCAGTACTTC	CASSPGGTSGNEQYF
TRBJ2-2	TRBD1	TRBV19	.	TGTGCCAGTAGTGAACAGGGGACCGGGGAGCTGTTTTTT	CASSEQGTGELFF
TRBJ2-1	TRBD2	TRBV28	few	TGTGCCAGCAAGGCCGGGACTAGCGGGAACGATGAGCAGTTCTTC	CASKAGTSGNDEQFF
TRBJ1-4	.	TRBV15	.	TGTGCCACCAGCAGAGATAGTAGTGAAAAACTGTTTTTT	CATSRDSSEKLFF